The clone carrying this T cell receptor beta chain came up many times. Each CDR3 protein gets one entry after TCRdb re-called the 5' RACE reads with MiXCR. The profile shows roughly 70,000 distinct CDR3 sequences, around 21% of them singletons. This record comes from a study of early T cells in non-severe SARS-CoV-2 infection. V was pared by 5 bases and J by 0 bases, with 14 bases between. Germline lookup yields CDR1 SGHTA and CDR2 FQGNSA. The CDR3 extends over 15 amino acids. The sequences come from whole blood, collected at baseline. V and J are TRBV7-2 and TRBJ2-7, with D possibly being TRBD1 or TRBD2 (6 bases each). The clonotype was recovered from an adult who was a healthcare worker with PCR-confirmed SARS-CoV-2 infection or an uninfected control (not recorded which). The CDR3 is CASSERGASSYEQYF. CDR3 DNA: TGTGCCAGCAGCGAGAGGGGGGCGAGCTCCTACGAGCAGTACTTC. The complete variable domain, with remaining parts taken from reference TRBV7-2 and TRBJ2-7, reads GAGVSQSPSNKVTEKGKDVELRCDPISGHTALYWYRQSLGQGLEFLIYFQGNSAPDKSGLPSDRFSAERTGGSVSTLTIQRTQQEDSAVYLCASSERGASSYEQYFGPGTRLTVT.